This TCR beta chain derives from a study of graft-versus-host responses after intestinal transplantation. Study outcomes and limitations: Early after transplant, HvG clones declined as circulating GvH clones peaked.

Trimming removed 5 bases from V and 3 bases from J, with 11 bases in between. CDR1 and CDR2 (germline): SGHVS, FQNEAQ. The CDR3 is 13 residues long. The protocol was immunoSEQ multiplex PCR, while the TCRdb copy is restricted to in-frame clones and leaves out a portion. Of under 85,000 clones listed, around 96% were seen once; the top ten hold around 0.54%. Regarding this clone: What it binds is unknown.

V and J are TRBV7-8 and TRBJ2-7; no clear D. The TCR comes from a human donor who received an intestinal transplant. Specimen: unstimulated CD8+ T cells sorted from spleen or lymph node cells, collected before intestinal transplant. For the CDR3, the DNA is TGTGCCAGCAGCGAGACCCGATTCTACGAGCAGTACTTC. Translating it yields CASSETRFYEQYF.